These 26 T cell receptor beta chains originate from one sample sequenced in a study of CD8 T cells in Susac syndrome. Reverse transcription of roughly 0.45 to 1 ug RNA used random hexamers. Each CDR3 protein gets one entry after TCRdb re-called the immunoSEQ multiplex PCR reads with MiXCR. The data show under 150,000 distinct CDR3 sequences, roughly 94% seen once. Input material: CD4+ T cells from PBMCs. All receptors come from a human donor with multiple sclerosis.

The CDR3 reads CASSHGLSQPQHF. The CDR3 region has the DNA TGTGCCAGCAGCCACGGGCTCTCTCAGCCCCAGCATTTT. This chain connects TRBV12-3 or TRBV12-4 to TRBJ1-5; D is unclear. The CDR3 totals 13 residues. V was shortened by 6 bases and J by 6 bases, with 12 bases between the two germline ends.

The J gene is TRBJ2-7, the V gene TRBV7-9, with 14 bases matching TRBD2. The CDR3 length is 15 residues. J was trimmed by 6 bases and V by 8 bases; bases with no gene match: 9. Germline V gene data show CDR1 as SEHNR and CDR2 as FQNEAQ (reference sequence). CDR3 loop: CASLGTSGSTGEQYF. The DNA for the CDR3 is TGTGCCAGCTTGGGGACTAGCGGGAGTACCGGCGAGCAGTACTTC.

V gene TRBV18 combines with J gene TRBJ2-2; 10 bases map to TRBD2. Germline trimming cut 3 bases from V and 4 bases from J; bases unmatched to any gene: 5. The V gene's germline CDR1 is KGHSH and CDR2 LQKENI. The CDR3 is 16 amino acids. The CDR3 here is CASSPSLAGVTGELFF. The CDR3 coding sequence is TGTGCCAGCTCACCCTCGCTAGCGGGAGTCACCGGGGAGCTGTTTTTT.

This sequence joins TRBV12-3 or TRBV12-4 and TRBJ2-7; D possibly corresponds to TRBD2 (5 bases). CDR3 length: 14 residues. With 4 bases removed from V and 0 bases from J, the gap between germline ends came to 10 bases. CDR3: CASSSAGLSYEQYF. The CDR3 DNA sequence: TGTGCCAGCAGTTCGGCCGGACTCTCCTACGAGCAGTACTTC.

DNA of the CDR3: TGTGCCAGCAGTCTACAGGGCATCGATAATTCACCCCTCCACTTT. It translates to CASSLQGIDNSPLHF. The chain employs TRBV6-6 and TRBJ1-6; D perhaps matches TRBD1 (6 bases). The CDR3 spans 15 residues. V was shortened by 5 bases and J by 5 bases, with 13 bases between the two germline ends. CDR1 and CDR2 from the germline V gene are MNHNY and SVGAGI (reference sequence).

The J gene is TRBJ1-1, the V gene TRBV9; D unclear. CDR1 SGDLS and CDR2 YYNGEE come from the germline V gene. Between the trimmed V and J ends, which lost 0 bases and 0 bases, there was a span of 9 bases. The length of the CDR3 is 15 residues. CDR3 bases: TGTGCCAGCAGCGTAGTTAACAGCATGAACACTGAAGCTTTCTTT. Encoded protein: CASSVVNSMNTEAFF.

This clonotype has only one observation. V is TRBV29-1 and J is TRBJ2-4; tentatively, D is TRBD2 (5 bases). The V gene lost 6 bases and the J gene lost 3 bases, with 15 bases spanning the gap. CDR3 length: 14 residues. Germline loops: CDR1 SQVTM, CDR2 ANQGSEA. CDR3 bases: TGCAGCGTGAGGGAGCTGAGCGGCAAAAACATTCAGTACTTC. Translated: CSVRELSGKNIQYF. Using reference TRBV29-1 and TRBJ2-4 for the parts outside the CDR3, the full variable domain is SAVISQKPSRDICQRGTSLTIQCQVDSQVTMMFWYRQQPGQSLTLIATANQGSEATYESGFVIDKFPISRPNLTFSTLTVSNMSPEDSSIYLCSVRELSGKNIQYFGAGTRLSVL.

The chain links TRBV30 to TRBJ1-4, with a tentative D call TRBD1 (6 bases). CDR3 length: 14 residues. From germline, CDR1 is GTSNPN and CDR2 SVGIG (reference sequence). V was cut by 2 bases and J by 7 bases, with 14 bases left in between. The DNA for the CDR3 is TGTGCCTGGAGTTTACAGGGAGTGGGTGAAAAACTGTTTTTT. This gives the protein CAWSLQGVGEKLFF.

The chain combines TRBV6-2 or TRBV6-3 with TRBJ2-1; 8 nucleotides line up with TRBD1. CDR1 and CDR2 (germline): MNHEY, SVGEGT. CDR3 length: 17 amino acids. V trimming: 4 bases; J trimming: 4 bases; junction bases outside the gene matches: 12. The CDR3 spells CASSFKPQGAQYNEQFF. For the CDR3, the DNA is TGTGCCAGCAGTTTTAAACCTCAGGGGGCCCAGTACAATGAGCAGTTCTTC.

This chain uses TRBV24-1 with TRBJ2-2; D possibly corresponds to TRBD2 (6 bases). This CDR3 spans 15 amino acids. V lost 7 bases, J lost 0 bases, and 11 bases lay in between. Per the germline V gene, CDR1 is KGHDR and CDR2 is SFDVKD. The CDR3 DNA reads as TGTGCCACCAGCCTGGGGGGACCGAACACCGGGGAGCTGTTTTTT. Protein sequence: CATSLGGPNTGELFF.

With respect to this clonotype: A junction end diverges from the germline sequence, so it may reflect a read error. The chain is built from TRBV19 and TRBJ1-6; D is unresolved. The CDR3 covers 15 residues. Germline CDR1 reads LNHDA; CDR2 reads SQIVND (reference sequence). CDR3 loop: CASSIARVDNTPLHF. CDR3 DNA: TGTGCCAGTAGTATAGCCCGCGTCGATAATACACCCCTCCACTTT.

The chain's CDR3 is CAWSVLKQGGEKLFF. As DNA, the CDR3 is TGTGCCTGGAGTGTACTAAAACAGGGCGGTGAAAAACTGTTTTTT. The gene calls are TRBV30 and TRBJ1-4; D is possibly TRBD1 (6 bases). Germline CDR1 reads GTSNPN; CDR2 reads SVGIG (reference sequence). This CDR3 is 15 amino acids long. Trimming took off 0 bases at V and 7 bases at J, with 15 bases between the two ends.

J is TRBJ1-1 and V is TRBV29-1; perhaps TRBD1 as D (5 bases). The CDR3 covers 12 residues. V lost 3 bases, J lost 11 bases, and 16 bases lay in between. Germline V lookup: CDR1 SQVTM, CDR2 ANQGSEA. The CDR3, as DNA: TGCAGCGTTGATGGTTCGGGCTGGGGGGCTTTCTTT. Its protein product is CSVDGSGWGAFF.

This chain joins TRBV7-2 and TRBJ2-3; no clear D gene. Trimming left V 1 base short and J 2 bases short, with 13 bases between. Germline loops: CDR1 SGHTA, CDR2 FQGNSA. The CDR3 loop spans 16 amino acids. CDR3 loop: CASSLVGSGFTDTQYF. As DNA, the CDR3 is TGTGCCAGCAGCTTAGTTGGGTCCGGGTTCACAGATACGCAGTATTTT.

The gene calls are TRBV7-9 and TRBJ2-6; D gene ambiguous. V was shortened by 5 bases and J by 0 bases, with 8 bases between the two germline ends. The CDR3 loop spans 15 amino acids. In germline, CDR1 is SEHNR, CDR2 FQNEAQ (reference sequence). DNA for the CDR3: TGTGCCAGCAGCCCCCGACGCTCTGGGGCCAACGTCCTGACTTTC. Amino acids: CASSPRRSGANVLTF.

This chain connects TRBV5-1 to TRBJ2-2, with a tentative D call TRBD2 (6 bases). The V gene lost 4 bases and the J gene lost 0 bases, with 13 bases spanning the gap. This CDR3 contains 16 residues. CDR1 and CDR2 from the germline V gene are SGHRS and YFSETQ. CDR3 protein: CASSDPGTSNTGELFF. As DNA, the CDR3 is TGCGCCAGCAGCGACCCCGGGACTTCGAACACCGGGGAGCTGTTTTTT.

The chain couples TRBV7-9 to TRBJ2-7; D is perhaps TRBD1 (5 bases). The CDR3 contains 14 residues. CDR1 is SEHNR and CDR2 is FQNEAQ in the germline V gene (reference sequence). V was shortened by 3 bases and J by 5 bases, with 14 bases between the two germline ends. The CDR3 spells CASSFRVGIDEQYF. The DNA for the CDR3 is TGTGCCAGCAGCTTCAGGGTGGGCATAGACGAGCAGTACTTC.

The V gene is TRBV18, the J gene TRBJ1-2; D gene uncertain. Trimming shortened V by 5 bases and J by 6 bases, and 7 bases separated the two germline ends. Germline V lookup: CDR1 KGHSH, CDR2 LQKENI. The CDR3 length is 11 residues. The CDR3 here is CASSVKDGYTF. The CDR3 DNA reads TGTGCCAGCTCAGTAAAAGATGGCTACACCTTC.

The V gene is TRBV12-3 or TRBV12-4, the J gene TRBJ2-2; TRBD1 agrees at 10 bases. The length of the CDR3 is 15 residues. V lost 8 bases to trimming and J lost 4 bases; unmatched junction nucleotides: 7. CDR3 region: CASLPGQGFTGELFF. Here the CDR3 DNA reads TGTGCCAGCCTCCCGGGACAGGGGTTCACCGGGGAGCTGTTTTTT.

This rearrangement joins TRBV20-1 to TRBJ1-1, with no clear D. Germline loops: CDR1 DFQATT, CDR2 SNEGSKA (reference sequence). V was trimmed by 7 bases and J by 2 bases, leaving 8 bases between them. The CDR3 contains 11 residues. DNA of the CDR3: TGCAGTGGCAGTTCAAACACTGAAGCTTTCTTT. It specifies CSGSSNTEAFF.

This rearrangement joins TRBV7-2 to TRBJ1-4, with D possibly TRBD1 on 5 matching bases. In germline, CDR1 is SGHTA, CDR2 FQGNSA. CDR3 length: 16 residues. Trimming took off 2 bases at V and 8 bases at J, with 18 bases between the two ends. CDR3 sequence reads: CASSLTPGSQREKLFF. For the CDR3, the DNA is TGTGCCAGCAGCTTAACCCCAGGGTCCCAAAGGGAAAAACTGTTTTTT.

The table lists this clonotype with a count of one. The chain recombines TRBV6-5 with TRBJ2-4; 8 bases fit TRBD1. V lost 2 bases to trimming and J lost 5 bases; unmatched junction nucleotides: 5. Germline V CDR1 and CDR2: MNHEY, SVGAGI. CDR3 length equals 15 residues. CDR3 in DNA: TGTGCCAGCAGTTACACAAACAGGGGGGAAAACATTCAGTACTTC. It codes for CASSYTNRGENIQYF.

The rearrangement links TRBV7-2 to TRBJ2-2; D gene unclear. The V gene lost 1 base and the J gene lost 7 bases, with 7 bases spanning the gap. Germline assignment: CDR1 SGHTA and CDR2 FQGNSA. This CDR3 region has 13 residues. The CDR3, as DNA: TGTGCCAGCAGCTTAGGCCCTAGCGGGGAGCTGTTTTTT. Its protein is CASSLGPSGELFF.

This clonotype was recorded only once. This sequence joins TRBV7-9 and TRBJ2-7; unclear D gene. With 2 bases removed from V and 5 bases from J, the gap between germline ends came to 7 bases. The CDR3 loop spans 12 amino acids. Germline V CDR1 and CDR2: SEHNR, FQNEAQ (reference sequence). CDR3 sequence reads: CASSLSYHEQYF. The CDR3 region has the DNA TGTGCCAGCAGCTTATCCTACCACGAGCAGTACTTC.

The chain is built from TRBV29-1 and TRBJ1-1; D gene unclear. The CDR3 runs 13 residues. Looked up from germline, CDR1 is SQVTM and CDR2 is ANQGSEA. V was trimmed by 4 bases and J by 0 bases, leaving 9 bases between them. CDR3 in DNA: TGCAGCGTTGTAGGAGCCATGAACACTGAAGCTTTCTTT. Protein: CSVVGAMNTEAFF. Full variable domain (outside the CDR3, taken from reference TRBV29-1 and TRBJ1-1): SAVISQKPSRDICQRGTSLTIQCQVDSQVTMMFWYRQQPGQSLTLIATANQGSEATYESGFVIDKFPISRPNLTFSTLTVSNMSPEDSSIYLCSVVGAMNTEAFFGQGTRLTVV.

The chain employs TRBV20-1 and TRBJ2-7, with a tentative D call TRBD2 (6 bases). The CDR3 sequence is 14 residues long. Trimming left V 6 bases short and J 1 base short, with 16 bases between. In germline, CDR1 is DFQATT, CDR2 SNEGSKA (reference sequence). CDR3 coding DNA: TGCAGTGCCCAGAAAGCGGGCGAGTCCTACGAGCAGTACTTC. Protein: CSAQKAGESYEQYF.